One and the same sample provided the 3 T cell receptor beta chains below, sequenced in a study of blood T cell repertoires in COVID-19. Measured with immunoSEQ multiplex PCR; TCRdb has only the in-frame clones, and not every one. The sample yields about 140,000 clones, roughly 79% seen once. What was sequenced was peripheral blood. These receptors came from a man in his fifties or sixties with active or convalescent COVID-19.

This CDR3 reads CASSRTQETQYF. In DNA form, the CDR3 reads TGTGCCAGCAGCCGGACTCAAGAGACCCAGTACTTC. This chain links TRBV7-6 with TRBJ2-5; a possible D gene is TRBD2 (5 bases). The CDR3 loop spans 12 amino acids. Germline loops: CDR1 SGHVS, CDR2 FNYEAQ. Trimming pared 5 bases from V and 2 bases from J, leaving 6 bases between.

This chain connects TRBV3-1 (or the pseudogene TRBV3-2) to TRBJ2-5, with a weak D call TRBD2 (5 bases). Per the germline V gene, CDR1 is LGHDT and CDR2 is YNNKEL (reference sequence). The CDR3 is made up of 15 amino acids. V dropped 0 bases and J dropped 5 bases, with 13 bases sitting between them. CDR3 protein: CASSQDLRVAETQYF. The CDR3 DNA sequence: TGTGCCAGCAGCCAAGATTTGCGGGTTGCGGAGACCCAGTACTTC.

V is TRBV7-2 and J is TRBJ2-1, with TRBD2 identical over 8 bases. The CDR3 is 14 residues long. V dropped 5 bases and J dropped 6; count of bases not matched to a gene: 6. Germline CDR1 reads SGHTA; CDR2 reads FQGNSA. CDR3 nucleotide sequence: TGTGCCAGCAGCACGGGACTAGGGGGCAATGAGCAGTTCTTC. This gives the protein CASSTGLGGNEQFF.